This record concerns one T cell receptor (beta chain) sequence. Its antigen is still unknown. The sample comes from a study of cytomegalovirus exposure and HLA in healthy donors. Study results and limitations: Presence/absence analyses rested on an assumption that sequencing depth was roughly uniform across donors. Common viral pathogens were later found to be apparently linked to several of the most significant clusters.

Donors sampled were nominally healthy, though unrecorded immune exposures were likely. The PCR had 60 Vbeta and 13 Jbeta primers. Here immunoSEQ multiplex PCR was the method, and the copy in TCRdb shows in-frame clones only, minus some. The table has around 150,000 clones, around 78% seen once. The CDR3 sequence is 13 residues long. Germline loops: CDR1 MRHNA, CDR2 SNTAGT. V was cut by 2 bases and J by 5 bases, with 8 bases left in between. This TCR was sampled from a woman in her thirties or forties in good health and CMV-seronegative. The sample taken for sequencing was PBMCs. J is TRBJ2-3 and V is TRBV6-4; possibly TRBD2 for D (6 bases). CDR3 DNA sequence: TGTGCCAGCAGTGACCGAGCGGGAGATACGCAGTATTTT. Translation: CASSDRAGDTQYF.